Following are 5 T cell receptor beta chains from one sample sequenced in a study of cytomegalovirus exposure and HLA in healthy donors. The PCR had 60 Vbeta and 13 Jbeta primers. Profiling relied on immunoSEQ multiplex PCR, and the TCRdb table lists in-frame clones only, not all of them. This sample carries about 84,000 clones, 55% to 65% of them seen once, and the ten largest clones take about 15%. The sequencing sample was made of PBMCs. These receptors originate from a middle-aged woman in good health and CMV-seropositive.

This chain uses TRBV19 with TRBJ2-1; 8 bases map to TRBD1. This CDR3 is 16 amino acids long. V dropped 3 bases and J dropped 2; count of bases not matched to a gene: 6. Germline CDR1 is LNHDA and CDR2 is SQIVND (reference sequence). CDR3 sequence (DNA): TGTGCCAGTAGTATTGGAACGGACAGGGCCTACAATGAGCAGTTCTTC. Amino acids: CASSIGTDRAYNEQFF.

The chain joins TRBV28 to TRBJ2-7, with 11 bases matching TRBD2. Germline lookup yields CDR1 MDHEN and CDR2 SYDVKM. V lost 5 bases, J lost 6 bases, and 12 bases stayed unmatched. This CDR3 has 16 amino acids. The CDR3 sequence is CASSPPATSGTGEQYF. The CDR3 DNA reads as TGTGCCAGCAGTCCACCCGCGACTAGCGGGACCGGCGAGCAGTACTTC.

The rearrangement joins TRBV7-2 to TRBJ2-7, with D perhaps TRBD2 (7 bases). The CDR3 is 15 amino acids. V lost 2 bases and J 6 bases, leaving 17 bases between the germline ends. Germline CDR1 reads SGHTA; CDR2 reads FQGNSA. CDR3 residues: CASSLNRGANIEQYF. The CDR3 nucleotides read TGTGCCAGCAGCTTAAACCGGGGGGCCAACATCGAGCAGTACTTC.

This sequence joins TRBV5-6 and TRBJ2-1, with 8 positions matching TRBD1. Looked up from germline, CDR1 is SGHDT and CDR2 is YYEEEE. The CDR3 totals 14 residues. After removal of 5 bases from V and 3 bases from J, the junction contained 4 bases not matched to a gene. CDR3 region: CASSPTGVYNEQFF. In DNA, the CDR3 is TGTGCCAGCAGTCCGACAGGGGTCTACAATGAGCAGTTCTTC.

The chain links TRBV4-3 to TRBJ2-7; 7 bases are a match to TRBD2. The V segment lost 0 bases and the J segment 3 bases; nucleotides outside the gene matches: 5. The CDR3 contains 15 residues. The germline V gene has CDR1 LGHNA and CDR2 YSLEER. In nucleotides, the CDR3 is TGCGCCAGCAGCCAAGAGGTAGCGGGTATCTACGAGCAGTACTTC. It is translated as CASSQEVAGIYEQYF.